The 24 T cell receptor beta chains presented below share a single source sample, sequenced in a study of PD-1 blockade in classical Hodgkin lymphoma. All patients relapsed after autologous stem cell transplantation, and brentuximab vedotin exposure varied. Using immunoSEQ multiplex PCR, the repertoire was profiled, and TCRdb retains in-frame clones only, with some absent. The data contain over 25,000 clones, under 85% of them singletons. The material was peripheral blood mononuclear cells (PBMCs), obtained before the second cycle of nivolumab. The receptors were gathered from a human donor with classical Hodgkin lymphoma.

In regard to this clone: Additional DNA sequences in this sample encode the identical CDR3. This chain joins TRBV2 and TRBJ1-2, with TRBD1 as a possible D gene (5 bases). With 4 bases removed from V and 6 bases from J, the gap between germline ends came to 9 bases. In germline, CDR1 is SNHLY, CDR2 FYNNEI. The CDR3 has 12 residues. In nucleotides, the CDR3 is TGTGCCAGCAGTGGGCAGGGAGATGGCTACACCTTC. Translating it yields CASSGQGDGYTF.

The chain employs TRBV5-1 and TRBJ2-5, with 7 bases identical to TRBD1. The closer fit of TRBJ2-7 to the DNA end suggests the J call may be wrong. The CDR3 is 16 residues long. Looked up from germline, CDR1 is SGHRS and CDR2 is YFSETQ. The CDR3 sequence is CASSLALGQSSYEQYF. CDR3 bases: TGCGCCAGCAGCTTGGCCTTGGGACAGAGCTCCTACGAGCAGTACTTC.

This rearrangement joins TRBV11-1 to TRBJ1-3; D call uncertain. The CDR3 consists of 13 residues. In germline, CDR1 is SGHAT, CDR2 FQDESV (reference sequence). Trimming stripped 5 bases from V and 8 bases from J, with 13 bases between. The CDR3 here is CASSTGPTDTIYF. In DNA form, the CDR3 reads TGTGCCAGCAGCACCGGCCCCACGGACACCATATATTTT.

Here the CDR3 reads CASSPLAGDVAPTQYF. CDR3 coding DNA: TGTGCCAGCTCACCACTGGCAGGGGACGTCGCCCCGACCCAGTACTTC. J is TRBJ2-5 and V is TRBV18; tentatively, D is TRBD1 (6 bases). The CDR3 runs 16 residues. Germline V CDR1 and CDR2: KGHSH, LQKENI. Trimming removed 1 base from V and 7 bases from J, with 19 bases in between.

The rearrangement uses TRBV7-3 and TRBJ2-5; tentatively, D is TRBD2 (5 bases). V was pared by 5 bases and J by 7 bases, with 8 bases between. CDR1 and CDR2 from the germline V gene are SGHTA and FQGTGA. The CDR3 is made up of 11 amino acids. The DNA of the CDR3 is TGTGCCAGCAGCAGAGAGGGGACCCAGTACTTC. Translation gives CASSREGTQYF.

J is TRBJ2-3 and V is TRBV7-9; D is uncertain. This CDR3 is built from 14 residues. V lost 5 bases and J lost 5, with 14 bases in between. The germline V gene has CDR1 SEHNR and CDR2 FQNEAQ (reference sequence). Here the CDR3 reads CASSVRAGEDTQYF. The CDR3 nucleotides are TGTGCCAGCAGCGTAAGGGCTGGGGAAGATACGCAGTATTTT.

The chain combines TRBV14 with TRBJ2-5; D gene unclear. The CDR3 consists of 13 residues. Germline CDR1 SGHDN, CDR2 FVKESK. The V end lost 3 bases, the J end lost 4 bases, and 9 bases lay between the germline ends. DNA for the CDR3: TGTGCCAGCAGCCAGGGGTGGGGAGAGACCCAGTACTTC. Translation: CASSQGWGETQYF. The full variable domain, completed using reference TRBV14 and TRBJ2-5, is EAGVTQFPSHSVIEKGQTVTLRCDPISGHDNLYWYRRVMGKEIKFLLHFVKESKQDESGMPNNRFLAERTGGTYSTLKVQPAELEDSGVYFCASSQGWGETQYFGPGTRLLVL.

This clone was observed a single time. This chain uses TRBV5-1 with TRBJ1-2; a possible D gene is TRBD1 (6 bases). The CDR3 consists of 13 residues. CDR1 is SGHRS, CDR2 YFSETQ, per germline. Trimming took 4 bases from V and 1 from J, leaving 8 bases between them. For the CDR3, the DNA is TGCGCCAGCAGCCCGGACAGTAACTATGGCTACACCTTC. Protein product: CASSPDSNYGYTF.

The chain employs TRBV28 and TRBJ2-7, with 7 bases matching TRBD1. Per germline, CDR1 MDHEN and CDR2 SYDVKM. After removal of 2 bases from V and 2 bases from J, the junction contained 3 bases not matched to a gene. The CDR3 runs to 14 residues. This CDR3 is CASSLSQGAYEQYF. CDR3 in DNA: TGTGCCAGCAGTTTAAGCCAGGGGGCCTACGAGCAGTACTTC. Full variable domain (remainder filled in from reference TRBV28 and TRBJ2-7): DVKVTQSSRYLVKRTGEKVFLECVQDMDHENMFWYRQDPGLGLRLIYFSYDVKMKEKGDIPEGYSVSREKKERFSLILESASTNQTSMYLCASSLSQGAYEQYFGPGTRLTVT.

This sequence joins TRBV6-5 and TRBJ2-5, with 7 bases aligning to TRBD2. CDR1 is MNHEY and CDR2 is SVGAGI in the germline V gene. V shed 5 bases and J 6 bases; nucleotides not matched to a gene: 6. This CDR3 contains 13 residues. The CDR3 is CASSAMGGKTQYF. The CDR3 DNA follows: TGTGCCAGCAGTGCGATGGGGGGGAAGACCCAGTACTTC.

This clone was observed once. The chain combines TRBV4-2 with TRBJ2-7, with D unclear. V dropped 1 base and J dropped 4 bases, with 5 bases sitting between them. There are 12 residues in the CDR3. CDR1 and CDR2 from the germline V gene are LGHNA and YNFKEQ. In nucleotides, the CDR3 is TGTGCCAGCAGCCAAGGGGTGTACGAGCAGTACTTC. As protein: CASSQGVYEQYF.

The chain uses TRBV7-3 and TRBJ2-3; unclear D gene. The CDR3 totals 13 residues. Germline values: CDR1 SGHTA, CDR2 FQGTGA. V shed 5 bases and J shed 5 bases, with 11 bases lying between them. The CDR3 DNA sequence: TGTGCCAGCAGCCCCACGGCCGTAGATACGCAGTATTTT. Translated, it gives CASSPTAVDTQYF.

The rearrangement uses TRBV6-5 and TRBJ2-1; no reliable D call. The CDR3 is 14 amino acids. V was cut by 0 bases and J by 12 bases, with 15 bases left in between. Germline CDR1 is MNHEY and CDR2 is SVGAGI. CDR3 bases: TGTGCCAGCAGTTACTCCGCGGACCCCTTTGGGCAGTTCTTC. Residues: CASSYSADPFGQFF.

The chain uses TRBV7-3 and TRBJ2-1, with 7 bases that match TRBD1. Germline V CDR1 and CDR2: SGHTA, FQGTGA. V was clipped by 2 bases and J by 8 bases; unmatched bases: 12. The CDR3 contains 16 residues. The chain's CDR3 is CASSLGDSYESDEQFF. The CDR3, as DNA: TGTGCCAGCAGCTTAGGGGACAGTTATGAATCTGATGAGCAGTTCTTC.

This sequence joins TRBV6-5 and TRBJ1-2; no definite D call. The germline V gene has CDR1 MNHEY and CDR2 SVGAGI. The V end was cut by 1 base, the J end by 4 bases, with 7 bases between. CDR3 size: 13 residues. Here the CDR3 reads CASSYYEGYGYTF. The CDR3 DNA reads TGTGCCAGCAGTTACTACGAGGGCTATGGCTACACCTTC.

V usage is TRBV2 and J usage is TRBJ2-7; D not certain. From germline, CDR1 is SNHLY and CDR2 FYNNEI. The CDR3 is made up of 15 amino acids. Trimming removed 6 bases at V and 4 bases at J, with 19 bases between. CDR3: CASRARTGEEYEQYF. CDR3 bases: TGTGCCAGCAGGGCCCGGACGGGTGAGGAGTACGAGCAGTACTTC.

The rearrangement links TRBV7-8 to TRBJ1-5; no definite D call. The CDR3 contains 15 residues. The germline CDR1 and CDR2 sequences are SGHVS and FQNEAQ. V gave up 3 bases and J gave up 2 bases, with 11 bases separating them. The CDR3 nucleotides read TGTGCCAGCAGCTTCAGGCCCCTAGGCAATCAGCCCCAGCATTTT. Translating gives CASSFRPLGNQPQHF.

Here the CDR3 reads CASSPTLSTNTGELFF. The CDR3 nucleotides read TGTGCCAGCAGCCCCACGTTGAGTACGAACACCGGGGAGCTGTTTTTT. This chain uses TRBV28 with TRBJ2-2; no definite D call. This CDR3 is 16 amino acids long. The germline V and J ends were trimmed by 6 bases and 0 bases, with 14 bases remaining between them. Per germline, CDR1 MDHEN and CDR2 SYDVKM.

The rearrangement links TRBV6-1 to TRBJ2-5, with 7 bases that match TRBD2. Losses at the gene ends were 6 bases for V and 6 bases for J; bases not matched to a gene: 10. Per germline, CDR1 MNHNS and CDR2 SASEGT. The CDR3 covers 14 residues. The CDR3 reads CASSAGEGLKTQYF. CDR3 sequence (DNA): TGTGCCAGCAGCGCGGGGGAAGGGTTAAAGACCCAGTACTTC.

This clone appeared once. V gene TRBV7-6 combines with J gene TRBJ2-7; TRBD1 matches 10 bases. The V segment lost 2 bases and the J segment 6 bases; nucleotides outside the gene matches: 7. The CDR3 is 15 amino acids. Germline values: CDR1 SGHVS, CDR2 FNYEAQ. The CDR3 DNA reads as TGTGCCAGCAGCTTACGTGGGACAGGGGACGGCGAGCAGTACTTC. It specifies CASSLRGTGDGEQYF.

CDR3 protein: CASSQGGWQETQYF. CDR3 DNA sequence: TGTGCCAGCAGCCAAGGAGGTTGGCAAGAGACCCAGTACTTC. The V gene is TRBV14, the J gene TRBJ2-5; D remains unclear. V dropped 1 base and J dropped 2 bases, with 8 bases sitting between them. Per germline, CDR1 SGHDN and CDR2 FVKESK. The CDR3 runs to 14 residues.

The chain uses TRBV6-5 and TRBJ1-2; 8 bases agree with TRBD1. The germline gives CDR1 MNHEY, CDR2 SVGAGI. The length of the CDR3 is 13 residues. The V segment lost 5 bases and the J segment 7 bases; nucleotides outside the gene matches: 6. Here the CDR3 reads CASSAQGQAGYTF. CDR3 in DNA: TGTGCCAGCAGTGCACAGGGACAGGCTGGCTACACCTTC.

The genes are TRBV7-6 and TRBJ2-2; D is uncertain. Germline V gene sequence: CDR1 SGHVS, CDR2 FNYEAQ. V lost 4 bases and J lost 3, with 12 bases in between. This CDR3 region has 15 residues. DNA for the CDR3: TGTGCCAGCAGCTACCTACAAGGGTACACCGGGGAGCTGTTTTTT. This sequence encodes CASSYLQGYTGELFF.

V is TRBV11-2 and J is TRBJ2-5, with 16 bases matching TRBD2. Trimming took 4 bases from V and 5 from J; bases not matched to a gene: 7. Germline V gene sequence: CDR1 SGHAT, CDR2 FQNNGV. The CDR3 length is 17 residues. For the CDR3, the DNA is TGTGCCAGCAGCTCCGGGACTAGCGGGGGGGTTTGGGAGACCCAGTACTTC. It codes for CASSSGTSGGVWETQYF.